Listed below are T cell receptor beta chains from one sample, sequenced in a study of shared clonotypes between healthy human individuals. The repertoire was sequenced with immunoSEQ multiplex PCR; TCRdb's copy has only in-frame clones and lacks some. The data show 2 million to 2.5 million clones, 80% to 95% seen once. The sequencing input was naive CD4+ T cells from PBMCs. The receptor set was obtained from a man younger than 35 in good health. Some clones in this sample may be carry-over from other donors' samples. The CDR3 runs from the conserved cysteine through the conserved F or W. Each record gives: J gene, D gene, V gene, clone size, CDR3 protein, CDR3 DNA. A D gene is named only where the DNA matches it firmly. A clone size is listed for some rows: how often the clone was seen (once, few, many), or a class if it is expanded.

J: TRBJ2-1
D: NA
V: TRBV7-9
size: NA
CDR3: CASSLYGARALNEQFF
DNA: TGTGCCAGCAGCTTATACGGAGCGAGGGCCCTCAATGAGCAGTTCTTC

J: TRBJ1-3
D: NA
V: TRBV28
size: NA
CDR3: CASSWSSGNTIYF
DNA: TGTGCCAGCAGTTGGTCCTCTGGAAACACCATATATTTT

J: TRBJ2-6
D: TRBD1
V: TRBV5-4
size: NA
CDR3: CASSEGQGAPGANVLTF
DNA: TGTGCCAGCAGCGAGGGACAGGGTGCTCCCGGGGCCAACGTCCTGACTTTC

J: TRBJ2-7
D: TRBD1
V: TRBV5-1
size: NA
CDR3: CASSFGQGASYEQYF
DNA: TGCGCCAGCAGCTTTGGACAGGGCGCCTCCTACGAGCAGTACTTC

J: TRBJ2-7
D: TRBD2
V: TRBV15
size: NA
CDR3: CATRKGLAVLSYEQYF
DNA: TGTGCCACCAGGAAGGGACTAGCGGTGCTCTCCTACGAGCAGTACTTC

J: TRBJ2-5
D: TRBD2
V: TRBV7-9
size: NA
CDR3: CASTGLAGAIQETQYF
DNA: TGTGCCAGCACCGGACTAGCGGGAGCCATCCAAGAGACCCAGTACTTC

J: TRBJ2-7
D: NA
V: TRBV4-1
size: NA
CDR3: CASSQVARSYEQYF
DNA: TGCGCCAGCAGCCAAGTCGCGCGGTCCTACGAGCAGTACTTC

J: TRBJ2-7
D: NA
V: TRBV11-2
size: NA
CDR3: CASSYSSGTGNEQYF
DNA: TGTGCCAGCAGCTACTCATCCGGGACTGGCAACGAGCAGTACTTC

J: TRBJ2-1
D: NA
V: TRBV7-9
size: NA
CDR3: CATQSSRSEQFF
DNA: TGTGCCACGCAGAGTTCTCGCTCAGAGCAGTTCTTC

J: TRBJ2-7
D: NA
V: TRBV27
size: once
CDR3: CASSRAGTSYEQYF
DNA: TGTGCCAGCAGTCGAGCCGGGACATCCTACGAGCAGTACTTC

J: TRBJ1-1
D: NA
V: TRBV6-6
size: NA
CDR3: CASSYKGTLAEAFF
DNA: TGTGCCAGCAGTTACAAGGGGACATTGGCTGAAGCTTTCTTT

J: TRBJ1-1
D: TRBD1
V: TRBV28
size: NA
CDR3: CASRPTGETEAFF
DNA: TGTGCCAGCAGGCCGACAGGGGAGACTGAAGCTTTCTTT

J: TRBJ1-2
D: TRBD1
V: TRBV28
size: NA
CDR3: CASSSGDRGRGYGYTF
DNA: TGTGCCAGCAGTTCGGGGGACAGGGGCCGTGGTTATGGCTACACCTTC

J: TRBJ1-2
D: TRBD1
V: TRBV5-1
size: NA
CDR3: CASSPTGGGYGYTF
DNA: TGCGCCAGCAGCCCGACAGGGGGTGGGTATGGCTACACCTTC

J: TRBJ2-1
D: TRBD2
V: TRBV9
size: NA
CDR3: CASSVDRGGYNEQFF
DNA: TGTGCCAGCAGCGTAGATCGGGGAGGGTACAATGAGCAGTTCTTC

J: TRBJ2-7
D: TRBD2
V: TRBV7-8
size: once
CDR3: CASSRTSGSSYEQYF
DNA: TGTGCCAGCAGCCGTACTAGCGGAAGCTCCTACGAGCAGTACTTC

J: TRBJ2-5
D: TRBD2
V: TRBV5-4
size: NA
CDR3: CASSSTSGTNQETQYF
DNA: TGTGCCAGCAGCTCCACTAGCGGGACAAACCAAGAGACCCAGTACTTC

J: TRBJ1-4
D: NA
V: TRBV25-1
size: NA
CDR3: CASSEYQQGVRKLFF
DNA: TGTGCCAGCAGTGAATATCAACAGGGCGTACGAAAACTGTTTTTT

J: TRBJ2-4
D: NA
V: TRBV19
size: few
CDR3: CASSFSLAKNIQYF
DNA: TGTGCCAGTAGTTTCTCCCTAGCCAAAAACATTCAGTACTTC

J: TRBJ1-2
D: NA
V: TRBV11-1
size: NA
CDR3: CASSPGERSNYGYTF
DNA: TGTGCCAGCAGCCCAGGGGAGAGGTCTAACTATGGCTACACCTTC

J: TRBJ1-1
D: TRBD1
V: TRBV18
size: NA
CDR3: CASSPPRQGFTEAFF
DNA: TGTGCCAGCTCCCCCCCCCGACAGGGGTTCACTGAAGCTTTCTTT

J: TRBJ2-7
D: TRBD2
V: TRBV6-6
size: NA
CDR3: CASSFLAGESYEQYF
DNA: TGTGCCAGCAGTTTCCTAGCGGGAGAATCTTACGAGCAGTACTTC

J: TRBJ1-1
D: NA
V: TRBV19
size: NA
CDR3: CASSISHNRARGTEAFF
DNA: TGTGCCAGTAGTATCTCGCATAATCGGGCCCGCGGAACTGAAGCTTTCTTT

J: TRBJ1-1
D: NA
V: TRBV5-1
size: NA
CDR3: CASTSQGVTGMNTEAFF
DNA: TGCGCCAGCACCTCCCAAGGCGTAACAGGCATGAACACTGAAGCTTTCTTT

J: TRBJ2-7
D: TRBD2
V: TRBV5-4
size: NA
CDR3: CASSSRTSGRLDYEQYF
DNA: TGTGCCAGCAGCTCTAGGACTAGCGGGAGATTGGACTACGAGCAGTACTTC

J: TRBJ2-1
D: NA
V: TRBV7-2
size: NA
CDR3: CASSRQGRLGNEQFF
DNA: TGTGCCAGCAGCAGGCAGGGACGATTGGGGAATGAGCAGTTCTTC

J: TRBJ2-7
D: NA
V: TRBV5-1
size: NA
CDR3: CASSLGGTDTYEQYF
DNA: TGCGCCAGCAGCTTGGGCGGGACGGATACCTACGAGCAGTACTTC

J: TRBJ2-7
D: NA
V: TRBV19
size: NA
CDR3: CASSIVPGRGYEQYF
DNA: TGTGCCAGTAGTATTGTCCCCGGGAGAGGCTACGAGCAGTACTTC

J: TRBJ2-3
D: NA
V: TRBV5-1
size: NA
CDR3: CASSFSVPSTDTQYF
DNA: TGCGCCAGCAGCTTTTCGGTTCCTAGCACAGATACGCAGTATTTT

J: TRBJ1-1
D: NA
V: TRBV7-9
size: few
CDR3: CASSLRGVTEAFF
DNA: TGTGCCAGCAGCTTGCGGGGTGTCACTGAAGCTTTCTTT

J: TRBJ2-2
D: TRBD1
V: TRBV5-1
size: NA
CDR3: CASSSSGTGNTGELFF
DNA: TGCGCCAGCAGCTCGTCCGGGACAGGGAACACCGGGGAGCTGTTTTTT

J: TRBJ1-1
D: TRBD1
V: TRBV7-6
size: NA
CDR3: CASSSTPTGERNTEAFF
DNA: TGTGCCAGCAGCTCCACACCAACAGGGGAACGGAACACTGAAGCTTTCTTT